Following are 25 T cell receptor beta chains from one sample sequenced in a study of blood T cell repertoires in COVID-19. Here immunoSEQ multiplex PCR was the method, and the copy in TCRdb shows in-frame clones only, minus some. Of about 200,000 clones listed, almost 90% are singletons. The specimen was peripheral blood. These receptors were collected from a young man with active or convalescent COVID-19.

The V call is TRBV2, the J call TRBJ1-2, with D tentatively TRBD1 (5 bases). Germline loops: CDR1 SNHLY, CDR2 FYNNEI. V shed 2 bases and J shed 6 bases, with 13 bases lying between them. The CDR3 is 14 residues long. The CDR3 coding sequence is TGTGCCAGCAGTGAAATAAGGGGCTCTAATGGCTACACCTTC. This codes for CASSEIRGSNGYTF.

CDR3 amino acids: CASSGQGETYEQYF. For the CDR3, the DNA is TGTGCCAGCAGTGGACAGGGGGAAACCTACGAGCAGTACTTC. The V and J genes are TRBV28 and TRBJ2-7, with 10 bases fitting TRBD1. There are 14 residues in the CDR3. J lost 2 bases, V lost 5 bases, and 3 bases had no gene match. Germline V gives CDR1 MDHEN, CDR2 SYDVKM.

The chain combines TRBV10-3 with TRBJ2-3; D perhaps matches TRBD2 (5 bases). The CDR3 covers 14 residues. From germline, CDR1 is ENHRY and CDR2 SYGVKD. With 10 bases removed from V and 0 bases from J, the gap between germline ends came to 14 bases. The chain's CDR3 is CATKSGSSTDTQYF. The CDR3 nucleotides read TGTGCCACCAAAAGCGGATCTAGCACAGATACGCAGTATTTT.

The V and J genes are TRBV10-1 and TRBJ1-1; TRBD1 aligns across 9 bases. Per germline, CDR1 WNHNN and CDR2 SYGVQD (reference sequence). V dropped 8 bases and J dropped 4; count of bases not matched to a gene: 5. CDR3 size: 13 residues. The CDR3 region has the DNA TGCGCCAGCTCCAAGGACAGGGGCACTGAAGCTTTCTTT. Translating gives CASSKDRGTEAFF.

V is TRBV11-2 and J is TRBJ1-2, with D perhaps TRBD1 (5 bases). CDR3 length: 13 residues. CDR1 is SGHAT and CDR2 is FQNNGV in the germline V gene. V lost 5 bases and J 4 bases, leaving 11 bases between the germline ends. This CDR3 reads CASSQTVFYGYTF. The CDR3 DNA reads TGTGCCAGCAGCCAGACAGTTTTCTATGGCTACACCTTC. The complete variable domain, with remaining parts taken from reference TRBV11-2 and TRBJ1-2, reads EAGVAQSPRYKIIEKRQSVAFWCNPISGHATLYWYQQILGQGPKLLIQFQNNGVVDDSQLPKDRFSAERLKGVDSTLKIQPAKLEDSAVYLCASSQTVFYGYTFGSGTRLTVV.

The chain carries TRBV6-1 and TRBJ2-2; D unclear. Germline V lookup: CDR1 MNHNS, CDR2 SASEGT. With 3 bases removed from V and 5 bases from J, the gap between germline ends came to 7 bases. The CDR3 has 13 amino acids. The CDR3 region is CASSETRTGELFF. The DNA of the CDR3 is TGTGCCAGCAGTGAGACGAGGACCGGGGAGCTGTTTTTT.

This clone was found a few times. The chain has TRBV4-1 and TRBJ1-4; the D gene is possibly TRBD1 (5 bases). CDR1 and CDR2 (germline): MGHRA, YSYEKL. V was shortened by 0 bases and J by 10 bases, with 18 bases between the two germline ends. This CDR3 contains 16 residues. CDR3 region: CASSQDWRGGGRKLFF. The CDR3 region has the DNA TGCGCCAGCAGCCAAGATTGGAGGGGTGGGGGGAGAAAACTGTTTTTT.

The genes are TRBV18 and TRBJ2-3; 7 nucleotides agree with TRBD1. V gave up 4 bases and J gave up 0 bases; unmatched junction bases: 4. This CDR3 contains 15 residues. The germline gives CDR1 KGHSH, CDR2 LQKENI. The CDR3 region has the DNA TGTGCCAGCTCACTATCGGGACAGAGCACAGATACGCAGTATTTT. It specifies CASSLSGQSTDTQYF. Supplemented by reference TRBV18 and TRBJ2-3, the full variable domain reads NAGVMQNPRHLVRRRGQEARLRCSPMKGHSHVYWYRQLPEEGLKFMVYLQKENIIDESGMPKERFSAEFPKEGPSILRIQQVVRGDSAAYFCASSLSGQSTDTQYFGPGTRLTVL.

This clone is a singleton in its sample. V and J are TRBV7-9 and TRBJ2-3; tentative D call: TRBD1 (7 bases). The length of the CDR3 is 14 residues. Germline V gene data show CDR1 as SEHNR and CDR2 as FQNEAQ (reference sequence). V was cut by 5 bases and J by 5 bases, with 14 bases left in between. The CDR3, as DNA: TGTGCCAGCAGCCCAGGGGGGTTGGGAGATACGCAGTATTTT. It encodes CASSPGGLGDTQYF.

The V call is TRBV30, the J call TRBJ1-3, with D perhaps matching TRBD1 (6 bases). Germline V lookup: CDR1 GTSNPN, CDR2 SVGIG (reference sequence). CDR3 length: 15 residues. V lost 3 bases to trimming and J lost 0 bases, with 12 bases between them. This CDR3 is CAWSTRTVSGNTIYF. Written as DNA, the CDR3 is TGTGCCTGGAGCACGAGGACAGTCTCTGGAAACACCATATATTTT.

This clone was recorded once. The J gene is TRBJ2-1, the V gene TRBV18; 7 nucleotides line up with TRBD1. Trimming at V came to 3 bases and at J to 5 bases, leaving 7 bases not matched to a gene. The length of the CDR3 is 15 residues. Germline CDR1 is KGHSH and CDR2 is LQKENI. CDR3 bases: TGTGCCAGCTCACCCCGACAGGGTTTAGACAATGAGCAGTTCTTC. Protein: CASSPRQGLDNEQFF.

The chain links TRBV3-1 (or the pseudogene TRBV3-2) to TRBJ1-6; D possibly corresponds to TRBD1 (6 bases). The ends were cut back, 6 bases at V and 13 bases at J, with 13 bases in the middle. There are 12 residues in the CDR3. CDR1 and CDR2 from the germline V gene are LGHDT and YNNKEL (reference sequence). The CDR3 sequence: CASRPSRGPLHF. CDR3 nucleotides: TGTGCCAGCAGACCCTCCAGGGGCCCCCTCCACTTT.

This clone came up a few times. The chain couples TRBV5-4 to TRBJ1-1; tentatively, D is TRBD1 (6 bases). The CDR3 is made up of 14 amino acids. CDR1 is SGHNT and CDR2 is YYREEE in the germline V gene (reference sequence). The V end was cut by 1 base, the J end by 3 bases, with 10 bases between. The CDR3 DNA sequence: TGTGCCAGCAGCTTGAAGGGGGTTGACACTGAAGCTTTCTTT. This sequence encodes CASSLKGVDTEAFF.

The CDR3 region is CASSLVGTGDEQFF. CDR3 nucleotides: TGTGCCAGCAGCTTAGTCGGTACGGGGGATGAGCAGTTCTTC. The V gene is TRBV7-2, the J gene TRBJ2-1, with D possibly being TRBD2 (6 bases). Trimming left V 1 base short and J 8 bases short, with 12 bases between. CDR1 and CDR2 from the germline V gene are SGHTA and FQGNSA. There are 14 residues in the CDR3.

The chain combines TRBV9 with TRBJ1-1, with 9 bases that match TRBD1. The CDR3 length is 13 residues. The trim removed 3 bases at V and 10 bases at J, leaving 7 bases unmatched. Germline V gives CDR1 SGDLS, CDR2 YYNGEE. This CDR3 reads CASSGGQGLGAFF. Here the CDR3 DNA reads TGTGCCAGCAGCGGCGGACAGGGGCTCGGAGCTTTCTTT.

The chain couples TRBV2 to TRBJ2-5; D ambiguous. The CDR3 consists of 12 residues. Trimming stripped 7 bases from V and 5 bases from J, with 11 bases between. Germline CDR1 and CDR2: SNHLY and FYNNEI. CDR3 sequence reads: CASKASEETQYF. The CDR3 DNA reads TGTGCCAGCAAGGCTAGTGAGGAGACCCAGTACTTC.

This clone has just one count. The CDR3 DNA reads as TGTGCCAGCAGGGTTAGACTAGCGGGATTGGTCGAGCAGTACTTC. Encoded protein: CASRVRLAGLVEQYF. The rearrangement uses TRBV28 and TRBJ2-7; 11 bases align to TRBD2. There are 15 residues in the CDR3. Germline V gives CDR1 MDHEN, CDR2 SYDVKM. J lost 6 bases, V lost 6 bases, and 10 bases had no gene match.

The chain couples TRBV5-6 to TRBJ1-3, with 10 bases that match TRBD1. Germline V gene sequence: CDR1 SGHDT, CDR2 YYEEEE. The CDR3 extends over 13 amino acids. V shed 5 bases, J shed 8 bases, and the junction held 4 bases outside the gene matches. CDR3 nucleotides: TGTGCCAGCAGTCGGGGACAGGGGTACACCATATATTTT. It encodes CASSRGQGYTIYF.

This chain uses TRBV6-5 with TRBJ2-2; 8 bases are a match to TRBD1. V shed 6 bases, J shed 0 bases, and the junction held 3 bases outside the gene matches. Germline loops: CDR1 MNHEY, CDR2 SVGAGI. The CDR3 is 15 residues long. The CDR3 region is CASRQQGANTGELFF. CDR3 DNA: TGTGCCAGCAGACAACAGGGGGCGAACACCGGGGAGCTGTTTTTT.

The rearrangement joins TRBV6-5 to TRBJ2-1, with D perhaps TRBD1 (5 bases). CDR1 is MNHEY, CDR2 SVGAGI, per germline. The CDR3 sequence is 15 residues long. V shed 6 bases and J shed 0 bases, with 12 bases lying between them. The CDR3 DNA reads TGTGCCAGCAGCAGACAGTTGAGCTCCTACAATGAGCAGTTCTTC. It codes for CASSRQLSSYNEQFF.

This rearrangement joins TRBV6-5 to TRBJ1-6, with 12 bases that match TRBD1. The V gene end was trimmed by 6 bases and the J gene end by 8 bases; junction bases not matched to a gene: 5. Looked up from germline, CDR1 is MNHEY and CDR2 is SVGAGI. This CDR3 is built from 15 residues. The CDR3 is CASRSGTGGDSPLHF. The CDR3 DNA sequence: TGTGCCAGCAGGTCCGGGACAGGGGGCGATTCACCCCTCCACTTT.

The chain's CDR3 is CATSETGTGGLRGYTF. The CDR3 DNA reads as TGTGCCACCAGTGAAACCGGGACAGGGGGCTTACGTGGCTACACCTTC. The V gene is TRBV24-1, the J gene TRBJ1-2; 12 bases map to TRBD1. V gave up 4 bases and J gave up 7 bases; unmatched junction bases: 9. Per the germline V gene, CDR1 is KGHDR and CDR2 is SFDVKD. The CDR3 runs 16 residues.

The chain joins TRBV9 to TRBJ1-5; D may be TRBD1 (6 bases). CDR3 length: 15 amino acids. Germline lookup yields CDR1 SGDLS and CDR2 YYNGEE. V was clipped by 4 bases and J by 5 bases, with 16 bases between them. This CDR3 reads CASSRGGSRDQPQHF. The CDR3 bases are TGTGCCAGCAGCAGGGGGGGTTCACGGGATCAGCCCCAGCATTTT.

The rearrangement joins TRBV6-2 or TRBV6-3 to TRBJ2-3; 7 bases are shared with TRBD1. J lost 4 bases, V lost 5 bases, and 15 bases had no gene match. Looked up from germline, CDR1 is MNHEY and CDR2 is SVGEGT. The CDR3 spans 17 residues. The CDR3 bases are TGTGCCAGCAGTGGCGAGGTCCGATTTAGGGGGCCAGATACGCAGTATTTT. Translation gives CASSGEVRFRGPDTQYF.

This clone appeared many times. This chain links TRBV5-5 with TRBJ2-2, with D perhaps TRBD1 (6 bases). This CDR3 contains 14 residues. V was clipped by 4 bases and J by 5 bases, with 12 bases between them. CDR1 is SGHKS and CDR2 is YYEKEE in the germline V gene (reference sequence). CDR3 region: CASSPQGWTGELFF. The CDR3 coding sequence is TGTGCCAGCAGCCCACAGGGTTGGACCGGGGAGCTGTTTTTT.